This T cell receptor beta chain emerged from a study of response to subunit inactivated influenza vaccine (dated by TCRdb to 2016 to 2019). For the study in its entirety: To follow how T cells responded to a trivalent subunit inactivated influenza vaccine, the researchers relied on deep quantitative profiling of the T cell receptor repertoire. Study-wide conclusions, independent of this receptor: The authors suggested that each seasonal influenza vaccination may recruit only a limited number of new T cells.

Libraries came from RT-PCR. Sequencer: Illumina HiSeq 2500. In-frame beta chains were kept once TCRdb had trimmed the public reads at Q25 with fastp and called clones with MiXCR. Rows are combined by CDR3 protein, so each entry shows the most common genes and DNA. Within this sample are 650,000 to 800,000 distinct CDR3 sequences, with around a sixth of them counted one time only. In total, the top ten clones hold under 13% of the sample. This clonotype was picked up many times. The antigen it binds to is not known. There are no base qualities to consult, and no much larger clone falls within one base. Trimming removed 2 bases from V and 3 bases from J, leaving 10 bases between the germline ends. The CDR3 starts with the cysteine, ends with the phenylalanine, and has 15 residues. Left in the record is the CDR3 DNA by itself, 45 bases read in frame from the first base.

The receptor was derived from a middle-aged man who received an inactivated influenza vaccine. Donor details come from another sample of the same person, matched by shared clones. Rearrangement joined TRBV12-3 or TRBV12-4 to TRBJ1-4; TRBD1 is perhaps the D gene, given 5 matching bases. The sample here was PBMCs from blood, taken 4 to 6 days after vaccination. The CDR3 loop reads CASSLQGGPNEKLFF. In nucleotides, the sequence is TGTGCCAGCAGTTTACAGGGAGGTCCTAATGAAAAACTGTTTTTT.